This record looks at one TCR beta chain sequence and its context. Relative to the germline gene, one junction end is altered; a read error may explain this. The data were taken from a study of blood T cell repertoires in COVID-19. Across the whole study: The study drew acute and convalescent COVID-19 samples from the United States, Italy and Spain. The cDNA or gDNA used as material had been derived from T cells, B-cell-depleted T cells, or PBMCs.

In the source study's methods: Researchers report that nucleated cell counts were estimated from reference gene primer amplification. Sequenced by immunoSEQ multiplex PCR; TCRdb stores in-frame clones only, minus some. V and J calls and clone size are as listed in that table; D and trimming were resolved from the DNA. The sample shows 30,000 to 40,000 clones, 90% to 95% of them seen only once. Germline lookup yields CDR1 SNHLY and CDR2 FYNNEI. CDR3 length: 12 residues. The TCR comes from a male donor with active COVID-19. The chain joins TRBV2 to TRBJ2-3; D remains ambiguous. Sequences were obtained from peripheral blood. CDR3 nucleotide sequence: TGTGCCAGCAGTGAAGATATTCTAGTACCGCATTTT. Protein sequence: CASSEDILVPHF. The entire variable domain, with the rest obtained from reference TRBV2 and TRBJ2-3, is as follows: EPEVTQTPSHQVTQMGQEVILRCVPISNHLYFYWYRQILGQKVEFLVSFYNNEISEKSEIFDDQFSVERPDGSNFTLKIRSTKLEDSAMYFCASSEDILVPHFGPGTRLTVL.